This T cell receptor beta chain was captured in a study of T cell changes during pregnancy in multiple sclerosis. Only in-frame clones appear in the TCRdb table, and some are missing; sequencing was by immunoSEQ multiplex PCR. The repertoire includes 50,000 or so clones, 93% of them detected once, and approximately 4% sits in the top ten. The V segment lost 4 bases and the J segment 4 bases; nucleotides outside the gene matches: 8. Germline V gene data show CDR1 as SGDLS and CDR2 as YYNGEE. The CDR3 is made up of 15 amino acids. This clonotype was obtained from a female donor with multiple sclerosis, enrolled in a pregnancy study. The chain couples TRBV9 to TRBJ2-1; the match to TRBD2 covers 7 bases. Sequenced material: CD8+ T cells from peripheral blood mononuclear cells, taken after pregnancy. The DNA for the CDR3 is TGTGCCAGCAGCCGAACTAGCGAGACTTACAATGAGCAGTTCTTC. Encoded protein: CASSRTSETYNEQFF.